This is a list of T cell receptor beta chains from one sample in a study of blood T cell repertoires in COVID-19. TCRdb keeps only in-frame clones here, not all; method: immunoSEQ multiplex PCR. Altogether approximately 50,000 clones are present, 84% being singletons, with the ten largest covering 17%. Sequences were obtained from peripheral blood. These receptor sequences come from a man in his 70s with active COVID-19. Each CDR3 is given with its conserved first and last residue. D genes are given only for firm matches. The size of a clone is reported for some rows only, either as once, few or many, or as a class for expanded clones.

TRBD1	TRBJ1-2	TRBV18	once	TGTGCCAGCTCACCCGGACAGGGGGCATCAGCGGGGGGCTACACCTTC	CASSPGQGASAGGYTF
TRBD2	TRBJ2-1	TRBV5-1	-	TGCGCCAGCAGCTACGGACTAGCCGGGGGTGAGCAGTTCTTC	CASSYGLAGGEQFF
TRBD2	TRBJ2-7	TRBV5-4	-	TGTGCCAGCAGCTTGTCCAGCGGGAGATCCTACGAGCAGTACTTC	CASSLSSGRSYEQYF
-	TRBJ1-1	TRBV20-1	-	TGCAGTGTGAGCCCCAACACTGAAGCTTTCTTT	CSVSPNTEAFF
-	TRBJ2-3	TRBV3-1/TRBV3-2	once	TGTGCCAGCAGCCAACGCGCAGATACGCAGTATTTT	CASSQRADTQYF
-	TRBJ2-1	TRBV27	once	TGTGCCAGCAGTTTAACCCCTATGGCCGGCGGGCGAGACAATGAGCAGTTCTTC	CASSLTPMAGGRDNEQFF
TRBD2	TRBJ2-3	TRBV7-2	-	TGTGCCAGCAGCTTAGCGGGAGGGCCATCAGATACGCAGTATTTT	CASSLAGGPSDTQYF
TRBD1	TRBJ2-3	TRBV5-1	-	TGCGCCAGCAGCCCAACCCCCCCGGGACAGGGCACAGATACGCAGTATTTT	CASSPTPPGQGTDTQYF
TRBD2	TRBJ2-2	TRBV6-2/TRBV6-3	-	TGTGCCAGCAGTTACTCGAACGGACTAGCGGGAATACGCACCGGGGAGCTGTTTTTT	CASSYSNGLAGIRTGELFF
-	TRBJ1-1	TRBV10-1	few	TGCGCCAGCTCCCCCGCCCGGGAGGGGACTGAAGCTTTCTTT	CASSPAREGTEAFF
TRBD1	TRBJ1-6	TRBV5-1	-	TGCGCCAGCGGGTCACAGGGGAATAATTCACCCCTCCACTTT	CASGSQGNNSPLHF
-	TRBJ1-6	TRBV9	-	TGTGCCAGCAGCGTAGGCGCGGAGAATTCACCCCTCCACTTT	CASSVGAENSPLHF
TRBD1	TRBJ1-2	TRBV7-6	many	TGTGCCAGCAGCTCCAGGGACAGGGTCCAAGGAGGGTATGGCTACACCTTC	CASSSRDRVQGGYGYTF
-	TRBJ2-2	TRBV2	-	TGTGCCAGCCGACGGGACATGAACACCGGGGAGCTGTTTTTT	CASRRDMNTGELFF
TRBD1	TRBJ1-2	TRBV5-4	-	TGTGCCAGCAGCGAACAGGGGGCTAACTATGGCTACACCTTC	CASSEQGANYGYTF
TRBD2	TRBJ2-1	TRBV4-3	-	TGCGCCAGCAGCCCACCGGGACTAGCGGCTTACAATGAGCAGTTCTTC	CASSPPGLAAYNEQFF
TRBD2	TRBJ2-7	TRBV6-5	-	TGTGCCAGCAGTAGGACTAGCGGGAGTTTTAACGAGCAGTACTTC	CASSRTSGSFNEQYF
TRBD1	TRBJ2-7	TRBV9	-	TGTGCCAGCAGCTCAGCTCGGGACAGGGGTACCTACGAGCAGTACTTC	CASSSARDRGTYEQYF
TRBD1	TRBJ1-3	TRBV7-2	-	TGTGCCAGCAGCTTAGGGGGACAGGGGGTCTCTGGAAACACCATATATTTT	CASSLGGQGVSGNTIYF
TRBD1	TRBJ2-3	TRBV6-6	-	TGTGCCACCATGACCGGGACAGGGGGAGATACGCAGTATTTT	CATMTGTGGDTQYF
TRBD1	TRBJ2-4	TRBV13	-	TGTGCCAGCAGCTTAATAGCGGGACAGGGGGAAAGGTACATTCAGTACTTC	CASSLIAGQGERYIQYF
-	TRBJ2-7	TRBV5-1	-	TGCGCCAGCAGCCTGGGGCCCTCCGAGCAGTACTTC	CASSLGPSEQYF
TRBD1	TRBJ1-1	TRBV14	-	TGTGCCAGCTTGGGAGGGACAGGGTTGAACACTGAAGCTTTCTTT	CASLGGTGLNTEAFF
-	TRBJ2-7	TRBV6-5	-	TGTGCCAGCAGTTACCAGACAGTGAGGAGCTCCTACGAGCAGTACTTC	CASSYQTVRSSYEQYF
-	TRBJ1-1	TRBV6-1	-	TGTGCCAGCAGTGAAGTAAGTCCGGCCTCGGGCACTGAAGCTTTCTTT	CASSEVSPASGTEAFF
-	TRBJ2-3	TRBV28	-	TGTGCCAGCAGCGTTGTCATGGGAGGGGGGGATACGCAGTATTTT	CASSVVMGGGDTQYF
-	TRBJ1-6	TRBV19	few	TGTGCCAGTAGGTGGAGGCCTCAGGCTGGGAATTCACCCCTCCACTTT	CASRWRPQAGNSPLHF
TRBD1	TRBJ1-6	TRBV2	-	TGTGCCAGCAGACTAACCTTAACAGGGGTTGCTTCACCCCTCCACTTT	CASRLTLTGVASPLHF
TRBD2	TRBJ2-5	TRBV4-2	-	TGTGCCAGCAGCCAAGAACCACTAGCGGGAGAGACCCAGTACTTC	CASSQEPLAGETQYF
TRBD1	TRBJ2-4	TRBV7-3	-	TGTGCCAGCCCCGACAGGGGGGCCAAAAACATTCAGTACTTC	CASPDRGAKNIQYF
TRBD1	TRBJ2-5	TRBV5-1	-	TGCGCCAGCAGCTTGGGACAGGGGGGCGAGACCCAGTACTTC	CASSLGQGGETQYF
TRBD1	TRBJ1-6	TRBV9	-	TGTGCCAGCAGCGTAGCTTCGGGGACAGGGAACTCCTATAATTCACCCCTCCACTTT	CASSVASGTGNSYNSPLHF
-	TRBJ2-5	TRBV5-8	-	TGTGCCAGCAGCTTGGGGGGCGGCGTCGGAGAGACCCAGTACTTC	CASSLGGGVGETQYF
TRBD2	TRBJ2-7	TRBV19	once	TGTGCCAGTAGTATAAGTGCGGGAGGATTCGGCGAGCAGTACTTC	CASSISAGGFGEQYF
-	TRBJ2-7	TRBV18	-	TGTGCCAGCTCACCCGAAGTCACATATCCCTACGAGCAGTACTTC	CASSPEVTYPYEQYF
-	TRBJ1-1	TRBV5-1	-	TGCGCCAGCAGCTTGGCGGCAGGGTGGAGCACTGAAGCTTTCTTT	CASSLAAGWSTEAFF
-	TRBJ1-2	TRBV2	-	TGTGCCAGCAGGGCGGAGGTTTCGGGCTACACCTTC	CASRAEVSGYTF
TRBD1	TRBJ1-4	TRBV6-5	-	TGTGCCAGCAGTCCGTCCGGGACAGGGGATGAAAAACTGTTTTTT	CASSPSGTGDEKLFF
TRBD1	TRBJ1-1	TRBV7-7	-	TGTGCTAGCAGCATCGCGGGACAGGGGGCAGGTAACACTGAAGCTTTCTTT	CASSIAGQGAGNTEAFF
TRBD2	TRBJ2-7	TRBV4-3	-	TGCGCCAGCAGCCAAGGGATAGCGGGAACCTACGAGCAGTACTTC	CASSQGIAGTYEQYF
TRBD2	TRBJ2-1	TRBV7-9	few	TGTGCCAGCAGCCCTAGCGCGGCCGTAGCGGGAGGGTATGAGCAGTTCTTC	CASSPSAAVAGGYEQFF
-	TRBJ1-5	TRBV9	once	TGTGCCAGCAGCGCCGGAGGGTTTAGCAATCAGCCCCAGCATTTT	CASSAGGFSNQPQHF
-	TRBJ2-1	TRBV6-6	few	TGTGCCAGCCGGCCGGAGCCGGTGGGCAATGAGCAGTTCTTC	CASRPEPVGNEQFF
-	TRBJ2-5	TRBV5-1	-	TGCGCCAGCAGCTTGGCTGAGACCCAGTACTTC	CASSLAETQYF
TRBD1	TRBJ2-7	TRBV5-1	-	TGCGCCAGCAGCCCAGGGGACAGTCGGACTTACGAGCAGTACTTC	CASSPGDSRTYEQYF